The 10 T cell receptor beta chains below all came from one sample that was sequenced in a study of chemoradiotherapy in HPV16-positive cancers. Assay: immunoSEQ multiplex PCR; the TCRdb copy retains only in-frame clones and omits some. The sample records 5,100 or so clones, more than 60% being singletons. Sequenced material: tumor tissue, taken from a patient who underwent chemoradiotherapy. Receptors were obtained from a human donor with HPV-associated anogenital cancer.

In this sample, this clone turned up once. V and J are TRBV29-1 and TRBJ1-5, with a tentative D call TRBD1 (6 bases). The CDR3 runs 13 residues. V was pared by 8 bases and J by 1 base, with 12 bases between. Germline CDR1 reads SQVTM; CDR2 reads ANQGSEA. For the CDR3, the DNA is TGCAGCCATGGGGGGGGCAGCAATCAGCCCCAGCATTTT. Translated: CSHGGGSNQPQHF.

V and J are TRBV5-1 and TRBJ2-5; D is perhaps TRBD2 (6 bases). The CDR3 has 13 amino acids. Trimming cost V 4 bases and J 5 bases, with 12 bases left between them. The germline V gene encodes CDR1 SGHRS and CDR2 YFSETQ. CDR3 DNA: TGCGCCAGCAGCCCACCTAGCGTCGAGACCCAGTACTTC. It translates to CASSPPSVETQYF.

The V call is TRBV19, the J call TRBJ1-1; D uncertain. The germline gives CDR1 LNHDA, CDR2 SQIVND (reference sequence). The CDR3 contains 14 residues. The V end lost 9 bases, the J end lost 0 bases, and 14 bases lay between the germline ends. The CDR3, as DNA: TGTGCCAGCAAACGACGGAGGATGAACACTGAAGCTTTCTTT. This sequence encodes CASKRRRMNTEAFF. Full variable domain (remainder filled in from reference TRBV19 and TRBJ1-1): DGGITQSPKYLFRKEGQNVTLSCEQNLNHDAMYWYRQDPGQGLRLIYYSQIVNDFQKGDIAEGYSVSREKKESFPLTVTSAQKNPTAFYLCASKRRRMNTEAFFGQGTRLTVV.

This sequence joins TRBV5-4 and TRBJ1-4; the D is unclear. Germline V gene data show CDR1 as SGHNT and CDR2 as YYREEE (reference sequence). Trimming left V 1 base short and J 7 bases short, with 5 bases between. The CDR3 covers 12 residues. As DNA, the CDR3 is TGTGCCAGCAGCTTGCTGGGTGAAAAACTGTTTTTT. It is translated as CASSLLGEKLFF.

This chain connects TRBV13 to TRBJ2-7, with TRBD1 matching 7 bases. This CDR3 region has 15 residues. V gave up 8 bases and J gave up 2 bases; unmatched junction bases: 12. Germline lookup yields CDR1 PRHDT and CDR2 FYEKMQ (reference sequence). CDR3 loop: CASRASGQETYEQYF. The CDR3 nucleotides read TGTGCCAGCCGTGCCTCCGGACAGGAGACCTACGAGCAGTACTTC. Complete variable domain (other parts from reference TRBV13 and TRBJ2-7): AAGVIQSPRHLIKEKRETATLKCYPIPRHDTVYWYQQGPGQDPQFLISFYEKMQSDKGSIPDRFSAQQFSDYHSELNMSSLELGDSALYFCASRASGQETYEQYFGPGTRLTVT.

Here the CDR3 DNA reads TGTGCCAGCAGTGAACTGGACAGGGGACGTCAGCCCCAGCATTTT. Translated, it gives CASSELDRGRQPQHF. V gene TRBV2 combines with J gene TRBJ1-5; TRBD1 matches at 9 bases. Trimming at V came to 2 bases and at J to 6 bases, leaving 5 bases not matched to a gene. CDR1 and CDR2 (germline): SNHLY, FYNNEI. This CDR3 comprises 15 residues.

The chain joins TRBV6-6 to TRBJ1-5, with D uncertain. This CDR3 has 12 amino acids. The V gene lost 2 bases and the J gene lost 5 bases, with 4 bases spanning the gap. Germline CDR1 reads MNHNY; CDR2 reads SVGAGI (reference sequence). CDR3 region: CASSYNDQPQHF. The CDR3 DNA follows: TGTGCCAGCAGTTACAACGATCAGCCCCAGCATTTT.

The chain uses TRBV9 and TRBJ2-1; possible D gene TRBD2, 6 bases. This CDR3 is 14 amino acids long. CDR1 and CDR2 (germline): SGDLS, YYNGEE. The V end lost 4 bases, the J end lost 8 bases, and 16 bases lay between the germline ends. The CDR3 sequence: CASSPGTRGDEQFF. In nucleotides, the CDR3 is TGTGCCAGCAGCCCGGGGACTCGCGGGGATGAGCAGTTCTTC.

CDR3 protein: CASSLGGARDEQYF. CDR3 sequence (DNA): TGTGCCAGCAGCTTAGGGGGGGCACGCGACGAGCAGTACTTC. The rearrangement joins TRBV5-5 to TRBJ2-7; tentative D call: TRBD2 (7 bases). Trimming cost V 2 bases and J 5 bases, with 14 bases left between them. CDR3 size: 14 residues. From germline, CDR1 is SGHKS and CDR2 YYEKEE (reference sequence).

This chain joins TRBV13 and TRBJ1-4; D remains ambiguous. Germline V gene data show CDR1 as PRHDT and CDR2 as FYEKMQ (reference sequence). This CDR3 contains 14 residues. Trimming removed 7 bases from V and 7 bases from J, with 16 bases in between. CDR3 nucleotides: TGTGCCAGCACAGTCGACCAGGCGGGTGAAAAACTGTTTTTT. Translated, it gives CASTVDQAGEKLFF.